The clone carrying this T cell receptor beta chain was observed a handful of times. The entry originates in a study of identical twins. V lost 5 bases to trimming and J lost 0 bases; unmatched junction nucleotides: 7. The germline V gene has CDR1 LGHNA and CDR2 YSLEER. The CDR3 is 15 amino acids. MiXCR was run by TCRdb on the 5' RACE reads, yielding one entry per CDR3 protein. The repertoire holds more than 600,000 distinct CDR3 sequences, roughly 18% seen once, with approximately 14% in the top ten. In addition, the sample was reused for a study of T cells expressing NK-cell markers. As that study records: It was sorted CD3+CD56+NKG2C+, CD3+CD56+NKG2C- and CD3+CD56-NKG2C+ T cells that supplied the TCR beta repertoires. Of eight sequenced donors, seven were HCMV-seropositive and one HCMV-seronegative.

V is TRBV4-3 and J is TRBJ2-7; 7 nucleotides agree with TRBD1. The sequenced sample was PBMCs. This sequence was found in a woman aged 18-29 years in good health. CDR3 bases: TGCGCCAGCAGCTCCGGACAGGACATCTCCTACGAGCAGTACTTC. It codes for CASSSGQDISYEQYF.